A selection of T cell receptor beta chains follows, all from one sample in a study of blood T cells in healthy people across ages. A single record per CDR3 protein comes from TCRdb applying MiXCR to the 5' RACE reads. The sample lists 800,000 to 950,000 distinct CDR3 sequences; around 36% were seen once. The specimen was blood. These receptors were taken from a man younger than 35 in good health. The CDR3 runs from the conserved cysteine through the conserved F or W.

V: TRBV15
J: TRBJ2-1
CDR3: CATSRPRGTHNEQFF

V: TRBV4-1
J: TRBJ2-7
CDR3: CASSQIPTSGGSYEQYF

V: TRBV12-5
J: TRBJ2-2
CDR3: CASGLIRTNTGELFF

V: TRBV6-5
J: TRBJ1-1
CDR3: CASSPPGDREAFF

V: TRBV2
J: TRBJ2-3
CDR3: CASRQDWASTDTQYF

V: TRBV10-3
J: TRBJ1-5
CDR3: CAISESAQKPQHF

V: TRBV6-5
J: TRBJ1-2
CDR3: CASTLRRTNNYGYTF

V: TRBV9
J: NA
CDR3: CASSRFGDRSSYNEQYF

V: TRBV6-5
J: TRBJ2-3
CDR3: CASSYSGRKYF

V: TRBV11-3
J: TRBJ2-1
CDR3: CASSLSYEQFF

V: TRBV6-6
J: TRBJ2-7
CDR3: CASSPRPHYEQYF

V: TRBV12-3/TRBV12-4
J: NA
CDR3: CASSFGSSYNEQYF

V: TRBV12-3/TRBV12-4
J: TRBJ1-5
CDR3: CASSRDGNQPQHF

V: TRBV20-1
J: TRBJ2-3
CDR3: CSARPSRSDTGTDTQYF

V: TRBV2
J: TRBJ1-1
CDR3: CASSQGRGSTEAFF

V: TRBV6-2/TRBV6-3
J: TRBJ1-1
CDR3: CASRPGGGDTEAFF

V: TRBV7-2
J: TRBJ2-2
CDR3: CASSPEPWPELFF

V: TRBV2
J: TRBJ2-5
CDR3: CASSQTAAKGTQYF

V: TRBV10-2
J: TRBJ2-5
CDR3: CASSGTSGGPEQYF

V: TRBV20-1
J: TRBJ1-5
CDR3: CSARVGSGHGNQPQHF

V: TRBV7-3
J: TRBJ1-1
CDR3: CASSLHPGTNTEAFF

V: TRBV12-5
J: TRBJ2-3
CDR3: CASGLVPLTDTQYF

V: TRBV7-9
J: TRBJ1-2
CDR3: CASSLSTGGPGGGIHGYTF

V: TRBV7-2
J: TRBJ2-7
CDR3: CASSLVGRGRLNEQYF

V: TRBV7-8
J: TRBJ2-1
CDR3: CASSLSAGSSYNEQFF

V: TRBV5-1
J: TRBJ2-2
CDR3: CASTFNSGRGTGELFF

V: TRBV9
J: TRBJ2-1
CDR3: CASSVEGSGGPYNEQFF

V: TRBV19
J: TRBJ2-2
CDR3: CASRSLGGPEGELFF

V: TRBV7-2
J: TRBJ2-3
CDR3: CASSLMGRLTDTQYF

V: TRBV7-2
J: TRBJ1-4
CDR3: CASSLLGDRVNEKLIF

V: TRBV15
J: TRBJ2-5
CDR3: CATSRDLGPEETQYF

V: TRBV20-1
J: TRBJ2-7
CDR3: CSAILPDSSYEQYF

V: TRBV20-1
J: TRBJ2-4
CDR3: CSASLAGTGTLAKNIQYF

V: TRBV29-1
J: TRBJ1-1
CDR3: CSVTTGGNTEAFF

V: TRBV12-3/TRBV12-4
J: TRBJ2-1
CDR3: CASSLTSGARNEQFF

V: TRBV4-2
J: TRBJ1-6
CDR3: CASSPGANSPLHF

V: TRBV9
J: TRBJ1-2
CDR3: CASSKRTDGYTF

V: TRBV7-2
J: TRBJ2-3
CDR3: CASSPTLLNTQYF

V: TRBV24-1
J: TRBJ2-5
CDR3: CATSDSDYQETQYF

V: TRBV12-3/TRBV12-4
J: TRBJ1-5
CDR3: CASSGSGQPQHF

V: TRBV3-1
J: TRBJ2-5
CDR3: CASRRGGRYQETQYF

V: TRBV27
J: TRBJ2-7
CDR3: CASSLSIGGQGYEQYF

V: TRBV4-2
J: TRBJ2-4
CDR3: CASSRDGPTAKNIQYF

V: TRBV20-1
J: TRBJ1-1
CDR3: CSARVGQVNTEAFF

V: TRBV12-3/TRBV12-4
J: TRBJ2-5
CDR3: CASSRAGNQETQYF

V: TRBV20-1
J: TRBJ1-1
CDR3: CSAYRLNTEAFF

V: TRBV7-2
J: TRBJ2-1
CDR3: CASSPHYLLAGYNEQFF

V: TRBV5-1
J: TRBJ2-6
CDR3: CASSLDWASGANVLTF

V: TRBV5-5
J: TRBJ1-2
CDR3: CASSSPGQGIGYTF

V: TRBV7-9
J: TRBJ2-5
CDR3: CASSLDEGIQETQYF